The clone carrying this T cell receptor beta chain was observed a handful of times. Its antigen is unidentified. TCRdb called the RT-PCR reads again in MiXCR, with one record for every CDR3 protein. The sample includes under 950,000 distinct CDR3 sequences, 21% seen only once; the top ten take about 9.4%. The source of the sample is a study of response to subunit inactivated influenza vaccine. Study findings and constraints: Every seasonal influenza vaccination brings in few new T cells, the authors suggested.

Germline CDR1 SGHKS, CDR2 YYEKEE (reference sequence). This CDR3 region has 14 residues. V dropped 4 bases and J dropped 8; count of bases not matched to a gene: 7. J is TRBJ1-4 and V is TRBV5-5, with 8 bases matching TRBD1. The origin of this receptor is a man aged 50-60 years who received an inactivated influenza vaccine. The sequences come from PBMCs from blood, collected approximately 5 days after vaccination. The chain's CDR3 is CASSRPGGGEKLFF. CDR3 DNA sequence: TGTGCCAGCAGCCGCCCAGGGGGCGGCGAAAAACTGTTTTTT.